What follows describes a single TCR beta chain. Its antigen is unknown. The data were obtained in a study of shared clonotypes between healthy human individuals. Study-wide findings and caveats: The study found roughly 5% of naive CD4 clonotypes shared across a few donors. Limited genetic and exposure-history diversity came from having few donors.

Samples underwent the assay at deep level. TCRdb's table, derived via immunoSEQ multiplex PCR, lists solely in-frame clones and lacks some. The sample has about 730,000 clones, around 77% seen once; the top ten hold under 2%. Unmatched junction bases numbered 10, after V lost 3 bases and J lost 2 bases. This CDR3 has 16 amino acids. Per the germline V gene, CDR1 is SGHTS and CDR2 is YDEGEE. The V gene is TRBV5-8, the J gene TRBJ1-2, with TRBD1 matching over 7 bases. The origin of this receptor is a woman in her twenties or thirties in good health. The sequenced sample consisted of memory CD4+ T cells sorted from blood. This sample's subset: CD45RA-negative fraction. The CDR3 sequence is CASSSRTGTANYGYTF. In DNA form, the CDR3 reads TGTGCCAGCAGCTCACGCACCGGGACAGCAAACTATGGCTACACCTTC.